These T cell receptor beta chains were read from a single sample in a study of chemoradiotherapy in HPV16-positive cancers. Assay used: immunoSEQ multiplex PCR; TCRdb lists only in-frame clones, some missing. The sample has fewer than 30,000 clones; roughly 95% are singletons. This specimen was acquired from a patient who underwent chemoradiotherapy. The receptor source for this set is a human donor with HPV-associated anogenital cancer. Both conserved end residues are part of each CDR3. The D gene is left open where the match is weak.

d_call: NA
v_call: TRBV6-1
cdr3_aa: CASSDLPTGQDDRDTQYF

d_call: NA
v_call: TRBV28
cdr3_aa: CASSPKGYTEAFF

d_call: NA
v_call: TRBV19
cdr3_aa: CASSIDLLGWQPQHF

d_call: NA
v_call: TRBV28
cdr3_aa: CASSLVGRGGETDTQYF

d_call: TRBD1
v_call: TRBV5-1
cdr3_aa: CASSLADRALNTEAFF

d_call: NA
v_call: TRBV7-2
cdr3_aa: CASTLTGLTDTQYF

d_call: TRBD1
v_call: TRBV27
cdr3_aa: CASSQGRDRGTGTF

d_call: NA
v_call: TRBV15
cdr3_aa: CATSRDVGGSGANVLTF

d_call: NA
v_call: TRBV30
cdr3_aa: CAWSASLIGNTIYF

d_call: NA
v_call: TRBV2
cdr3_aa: CASSDRYTDTQYF

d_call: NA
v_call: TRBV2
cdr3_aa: CASTPEGLAKNIQYF

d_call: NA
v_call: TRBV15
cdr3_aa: CATSFPGNFYEQYF

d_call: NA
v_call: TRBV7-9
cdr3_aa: CASSFKRGLMNTEAFF

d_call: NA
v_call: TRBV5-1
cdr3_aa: CASSLGEANYGYTF

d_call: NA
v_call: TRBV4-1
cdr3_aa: CASSQDWAGPYGYTF

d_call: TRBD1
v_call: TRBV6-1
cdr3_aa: CASSGGQGLHEQYF

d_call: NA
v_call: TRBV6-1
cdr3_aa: CASSERVRGGNQPQHF

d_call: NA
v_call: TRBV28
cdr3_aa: CASSSQGGETQYF

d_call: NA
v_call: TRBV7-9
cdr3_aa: CASSLDMNTEAFF

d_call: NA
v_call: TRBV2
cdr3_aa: CASSELGGYNEQFF

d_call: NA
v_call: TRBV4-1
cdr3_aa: CASSQDWGESYGYTF

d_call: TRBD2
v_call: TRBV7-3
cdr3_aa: CASSPGLARDTQYF

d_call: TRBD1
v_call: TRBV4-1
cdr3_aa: CASSQVPTGSSYEQYF

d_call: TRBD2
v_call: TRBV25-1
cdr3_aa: CASSELRGRSSRGEQFF

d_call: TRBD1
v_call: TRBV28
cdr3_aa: CASSSSGTGYQPQHF

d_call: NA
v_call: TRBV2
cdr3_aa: CASSATVNTGELFF

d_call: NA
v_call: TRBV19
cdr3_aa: CASSLQGGNTEAFF

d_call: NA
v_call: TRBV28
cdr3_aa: CASSLLELRAKNIQYF

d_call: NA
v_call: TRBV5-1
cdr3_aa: CASSLGQSSYNEQFF

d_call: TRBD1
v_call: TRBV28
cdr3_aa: CASSPGTGHRGQFF

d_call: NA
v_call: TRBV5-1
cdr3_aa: CASSSYRGTGPSLYEQYF

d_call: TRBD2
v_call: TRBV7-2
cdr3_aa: CASSLLSGGRNTGELFF

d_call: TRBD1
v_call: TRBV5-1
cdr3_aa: CASSKDRGSLNEQYF

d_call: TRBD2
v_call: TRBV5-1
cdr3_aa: CASRGLGREGSTDTQYF